These T cell receptor beta chains were read from a single sample in a study of blood T cell repertoires in COVID-19. Sequencing was performed with immunoSEQ multiplex PCR; in TCRdb, only in-frame clones are kept and a portion is missing. The top ten hold over 1% of the sample, which has approximately 400,000 clones, roughly 90% seen once. The sequenced material came from peripheral blood. The source is a man between 35 and 55 years old with acute or convalescent COVID-19. Both conserved end residues are part of each CDR3. A D gene is named only where the DNA matches it firmly. A row's size may be missing; if present it is once, few, many or a size class.

V gene: TRBV10-3; D gene: TRBD1; J gene: TRBJ2-2; clone size: -; CDR3 length: 15; CDR3 protein: CAISTDRGRSGELFF; CDR3 DNA: TGTGCCATCAGTACGGACAGGGGGCGCTCCGGGGAGCTGTTTTTT
V gene: TRBV7-2; D gene: -; J gene: TRBJ1-2; clone size: -; CDR3 length: 13; CDR3 protein: CASSLGALTERAF; CDR3 DNA: TGTGCCAGCAGCTTAGGGGCCCTGACAGAGCGAGCCTTC
V gene: TRBV19; D gene: TRBD2; J gene: TRBJ2-3; clone size: -; CDR3 length: 16; CDR3 protein: CASSRGLAGGPDTQYF; CDR3 DNA: TGTGCCAGTAGTAGGGGACTAGCGGGGGGTCCAGATACGCAGTATTTT
V gene: TRBV5-1; D gene: -; J gene: TRBJ1-1; clone size: -; CDR3 length: 14; CDR3 protein: CASSAQTGNTEAFF; CDR3 DNA: TGCGCCAGCAGCGCCCAGACAGGGAACACTGAAGCTTTCTTT
V gene: TRBV3-1/TRBV3-2; D gene: -; J gene: TRBJ2-1; clone size: -; CDR3 length: 17; CDR3 protein: CASSWGGGYSSYNEQFF; CDR3 DNA: TGTGCCAGCAGCTGGGGCGGGGGCTACAGCTCCTACAATGAGCAGTTCTTC
V gene: TRBV27; D gene: -; J gene: TRBJ2-7; clone size: few; CDR3 length: 12; CDR3 protein: CASSSGLYEQYF; CDR3 DNA: TGTGCCAGCAGTTCTGGGCTCTACGAGCAGTACTTC
V gene: TRBV27; D gene: TRBD1; J gene: TRBJ1-4; clone size: -; CDR3 length: 15; CDR3 protein: CASSLSGQGGKKLFF; CDR3 DNA: TGTGCCAGCAGTTTATCGGGGCAGGGGGGCAAAAAACTGTTTTTT
V gene: TRBV27; D gene: -; J gene: TRBJ1-2; clone size: -; CDR3 length: 13; CDR3 protein: CASSLSGGNGYTF; CDR3 DNA: TGTGCCAGCAGTTTATCGGGGGGTAATGGCTACACCTTC
V gene: TRBV24-1; D gene: TRBD2; J gene: TRBJ2-2; clone size: -; CDR3 length: 17; CDR3 protein: CATSDMASGSDTGELFF; CDR3 DNA: TGTGCCACCAGTGACATGGCTAGCGGGAGCGACACCGGGGAGCTGTTTTTT
V gene: TRBV11-3; D gene: TRBD2; J gene: TRBJ2-1; clone size: -; CDR3 length: 14; CDR3 protein: CASSLAGGYNEQFF; CDR3 DNA: TGTGCCAGCAGCCTAGCGGGGGGGTACAATGAGCAGTTCTTC
V gene: TRBV6-1; D gene: TRBD2; J gene: TRBJ2-2; clone size: -; CDR3 length: 18; CDR3 protein: CASSEALGLAGLTGELFF; CDR3 DNA: TGTGCCAGCAGTGAAGCGCTCGGACTAGCGGGCCTAACCGGGGAGCTGTTTTTT
V gene: TRBV11-2; D gene: TRBD1; J gene: TRBJ1-1; clone size: once; CDR3 length: 14; CDR3 protein: CASSSPWTGVKAFF; CDR3 DNA: TGTGCCAGCAGCAGCCCTTGGACAGGAGTTAAAGCTTTCTTT
V gene: TRBV19; D gene: -; J gene: TRBJ1-2; clone size: -; CDR3 length: 13; CDR3 protein: CASSISGEDGYTF; CDR3 DNA: TGTGCCAGTAGTATCTCGGGGGAAGATGGCTACACCTTC
V gene: TRBV19; D gene: -; J gene: TRBJ1-3; clone size: -; CDR3 length: 17; CDR3 protein: CASSPRGLFHTGNTIYF; CDR3 DNA: TGTGCCAGTAGTCCAAGGGGACTCTTTCATACTGGAAACACCATATATTTT
V gene: TRBV4-3; D gene: -; J gene: TRBJ1-2; clone size: -; CDR3 length: 15; CDR3 protein: CASSQDRDKAYGYTF; CDR3 DNA: TGCGCCAGCAGCCAAGATCGGGACAAAGCCTATGGCTACACCTTC
V gene: TRBV27; D gene: -; J gene: TRBJ2-2; clone size: -; CDR3 length: 11; CDR3 protein: CASRLGRELFF; CDR3 DNA: TGTGCCAGCAGATTGGGCCGGGAGCTGTTTTTT
V gene: TRBV5-1; D gene: -; J gene: TRBJ2-3; clone size: once; CDR3 length: 15; CDR3 protein: CASSLMAEGPDTQYF; CDR3 DNA: TGCGCCAGCAGCTTGATGGCGGAGGGCCCAGATACGCAGTATTTT
V gene: TRBV27; D gene: TRBD2; J gene: TRBJ2-3; clone size: -; CDR3 length: 14; CDR3 protein: CASSLWLAGGTQYF; CDR3 DNA: TGTGCCAGCAGTTTATGGCTAGCGGGGGGTACGCAGTATTTT
V gene: TRBV4-1; D gene: TRBD1; J gene: TRBJ1-2; clone size: -; CDR3 length: 13; CDR3 protein: CASSPGQHYGYTF; CDR3 DNA: TGCGCCAGCAGCCCGGGACAGCACTATGGCTACACCTTC
V gene: TRBV4-1; D gene: -; J gene: TRBJ2-1; clone size: once; CDR3 length: 12; CDR3 protein: CASSQGGNEQFF; CDR3 DNA: TGCGCCAGCAGCCAAGGAGGAAATGAGCAGTTCTTC
V gene: TRBV6-5; D gene: -; J gene: TRBJ1-2; clone size: -; CDR3 length: 12; CDR3 protein: CRTLGGRHGYTF; CDR3 DNA: TGTAGGACTCTTGGGGGCAGACACGGCTACACCTTC
V gene: TRBV30; D gene: -; J gene: TRBJ1-2; clone size: few; CDR3 length: 13; CDR3 protein: CATESAANYGYTF; CDR3 DNA: TGTGCTACAGAGTCGGCAGCTAACTATGGCTACACCTTC
V gene: TRBV5-1; D gene: TRBD1; J gene: TRBJ1-6; clone size: -; CDR3 length: 16; CDR3 protein: CASSLTGTGLESPLHF; CDR3 DNA: TGCGCCAGCAGCTTGACCGGGACAGGGTTGGAATCACCCCTCCACTTT
V gene: TRBV27; D gene: TRBD1; J gene: TRBJ2-1; clone size: -; CDR3 length: 15; CDR3 protein: CASSFLGQGVSEQFF; CDR3 DNA: TGTGCCAGCAGTTTCTTGGGACAGGGGGTGTCTGAGCAGTTCTTC
V gene: TRBV24-1; D gene: TRBD2; J gene: TRBJ2-3; clone size: -; CDR3 length: 14; CDR3 protein: CATRASGGTDTQYF; CDR3 DNA: TGTGCCACCAGGGCTAGCGGGGGCACAGATACGCAGTATTTT